The source of this T cell receptor beta chain is a study of beta chain features in type 1 diabetes. The CDR3 loop spans 17 amino acids. Looked up from germline, CDR1 is SEHNR and CDR2 is FQNEAQ (reference sequence). The J segment lost 0 bases and the V segment lost 4 bases, leaving 10 bases of the junction unmatched. Via CD45RO/CCR7/CD25/CD127/CD95/CD27, cells of the CD4+ naive, central memory, regulatory and stem cell-like memory subsets were sorted. Study conclusions and caveats: Moderate but significant shortening of TCRB CDR3s was recorded in all four CD4+ subsets from Type 1 diabetes patients. Comparison showed that naive, central memory and Treg TCRB repertoires appeared more similar among patients than among healthy donors.

All of the isolated RNA was reverse transcribed, so expressed TCRB transcripts were sequenced. The method was immunoSEQ multiplex PCR; TCRdb's version includes in-frame clones alone and lacks a portion of them. This sample has around 690,000 clones, with 9.5% to 15% found just once. Details on this clone: The target antigen is unknown.

The sequenced sample consisted of naive CD4+ T cells from blood. The rearrangement uses TRBV7-9 and TRBJ2-3; 7 positions match TRBD1. The clonotype comes from a man in his thirties or forties with type 1 diabetes. The CDR3 protein is CASSSNRQTGSTDTQYF. DNA of the CDR3: TGTGCCAGCAGCTCTAACCGACAGACAGGGAGCACAGATACGCAGTATTTT.